This entry is about one TCR beta chain. This entry comes from a study of OX40 agonist ivuxolimab in advanced cancers. Study-level background: Patients with hepatocellular carcinoma, melanoma, renal cell or head and neck cancer made up the dose-escalation patients.

Blood sampling took place at baseline, cycle 4 day 1, and cycle 7 day 1. Measured with immunoSEQ multiplex PCR; TCRdb has only the in-frame clones, and not every one. The table has about 70,000 clones, just over 85% seen once. CDR1 and CDR2 from the germline V gene are SGHRS and YFSETQ. The CDR3 covers 16 residues. After removal of 0 bases from V and 8 bases from J, the junction contained 13 bases not matched to a gene. The receptor's source is an adult with an advanced solid tumor such as melanoma, head and neck, liver or kidney cancer. Sample: CD4+ or CD8+ T cells sorted from blood, taken in a trial of the OX40 agonist ivuxolimab. The V and J genes are TRBV5-1 and TRBJ1-2, with 7 bases fitting TRBD1. CDR3 coding DNA: TGCGCCAGCAGCTTGGCCGGACAGGCGACGCCTATGGGCTACACCTTC. Translating it yields CASSLAGQATPMGYTF.